This T cell receptor beta chain was sequenced in a study of beta chain features in type 1 diabetes. Expressed TCRB transcripts were sequenced, since all the RNA that had been isolated was reverse transcribed. The table came from immunoSEQ multiplex PCR; TCRdb's copy has only in-frame clones and leaves some out. The top ten clones hold 0.05% to 0.07% of a sample with hundreds of thousands of clones, 30% of them seen once. The CDR3 contains 11 residues. V was shortened by 0 bases and J by 5 bases, with 4 bases between the two germline ends. The V gene's germline CDR1 is DFQATT and CDR2 SNEGSKA (reference sequence).

J is TRBJ2-5 and V is TRBV20-1; no reliable D call. Sequences were obtained from naive CD4+ T cells from blood. The receptor's source is a man between 18 and 35 years old in good health. CDR3 loop: CSARDWETQYF. In DNA form, the CDR3 reads TGCAGTGCTAGAGACTGGGAGACCCAGTACTTC.